These 32 T cell receptor beta chains came from one sample sequenced in a study of beta chain features in type 1 diabetes. Reverse transcribing all isolated RNA meant expressed TCRB transcripts were sequenced. Profiled with immunoSEQ multiplex PCR; TCRdb holds only in-frame clones, not every one. The data show approximately 340,000 clones, about 15% seen once. Input material: naive CD4+ T cells from blood. These receptors all stem from a woman aged 18 to 35 in good health.

V gene TRBV29-1 combines with J gene TRBJ1-1, with D unclear. This CDR3 has 14 amino acids. Germline CDR1 is SQVTM and CDR2 is ANQGSEA. The V gene lost 4 bases and the J gene lost 0 bases, with 12 bases spanning the gap. CDR3 nucleotide sequence: TGCAGCGTTGCTGGCAGAACCATGAACACTGAAGCTTTCTTT. It yields the protein CSVAGRTMNTEAFF.

This clone was seen a single time. J is TRBJ2-1 and V is TRBV18; 8 bases line up with TRBD2. Per the germline V gene, CDR1 is KGHSH and CDR2 is LQKENI. V lost 2 bases, J lost 5 bases, and 5 bases stayed unmatched. The CDR3 runs to 15 residues. The CDR3 protein is CASSPISGSNNEQFF. The CDR3 DNA is TGTGCCAGCTCACCAATCAGCGGGAGTAACAATGAGCAGTTCTTC.

This clone was recorded a few times. The chain recombines TRBV4-1 with TRBJ2-1, with 7 bases that match TRBD2. The CDR3 spans 18 residues. V gave up 0 bases and J gave up 3 bases; unmatched junction bases: 11. Germline CDR1 MGHRA, CDR2 YSYEKL. The chain's CDR3 is CASSQDRSLASGYNEQFF. The CDR3 DNA follows: TGCGCCAGCAGCCAAGATCGCTCTCTGGCTAGCGGCTACAATGAGCAGTTCTTC.

This chain joins TRBV29-1 and TRBJ1-2; TRBD1 agrees at 11 bases. J lost 4 bases, V lost 6 bases, and 4 bases had no gene match. Germline V CDR1 and CDR2: SQVTM, ANQGSEA. The CDR3 totals 13 residues. CDR3 DNA: TGCAGCGTAACCGGGACAGGGGGCTATGGCTACACCTTC. Its translation: CSVTGTGGYGYTF. The complete variable domain, with remaining parts taken from reference TRBV29-1 and TRBJ1-2, reads SAVISQKPSRDICQRGTSLTIQCQVDSQVTMMFWYRQQPGQSLTLIATANQGSEATYESGFVIDKFPISRPNLTFSTLTVSNMSPEDSSIYLCSVTGTGGYGYTFGSGTRLTVV.

The V gene is TRBV9, the J gene TRBJ2-7; 7 nucleotides align to TRBD1. CDR3 size: 16 residues. V gave up 4 bases and J gave up 4 bases; unmatched junction bases: 14. Germline CDR1 reads SGDLS; CDR2 reads YYNGEE. The CDR3: CASSTQPRDRPYEQYF. The CDR3 DNA reads TGTGCCAGCAGCACCCAACCCCGGGACAGACCATACGAGCAGTACTTC.

The chain has TRBV21-1 and TRBJ2-3; TRBD1, the D gene given by the table, was not confirmed from the DNA. TRBV21-1 counts as a pseudogene. This CDR3 has 16 amino acids. DNA of the CDR3: TGTGCCAGCAGTGCCATGACAGGGAAGAGCACAGATACGCAGTATTTT. Its translation is CASSAMTGKSTDTQYF.

This clone was seen a few times. This chain uses TRBV7-2 with TRBJ2-3; TRBD1 aligns across 7 bases. Germline V gene data show CDR1 as SGHTA and CDR2 as FQGNSA. This CDR3 is 14 amino acids long. Losses at the gene ends were 6 bases for V and 1 base for J; bases not matched to a gene: 4. This chain's CDR3 is CASSNRGGTDTQYF. The CDR3 DNA follows: TGTGCCAGCAGTAACAGGGGAGGCACAGATACGCAGTATTTT.

The rearrangement uses TRBV28 and TRBJ2-3; possibly TRBD1 for D (6 bases). The CDR3 length is 14 residues. Germline-derived CDR1 and CDR2 are MDHEN and SYDVKM. V was trimmed by 4 bases and J by 3 bases, leaving 11 bases between them. Here the CDR3 reads CASSSPQGTDTQYF. The DNA for the CDR3 is TGTGCCAGCAGTTCTCCCCAGGGGACAGATACGCAGTATTTT.

The chain uses TRBV5-1 and TRBJ2-1; 8 bases match TRBD1. CDR3 length equals 15 residues. CDR1 is SGHRS, CDR2 YFSETQ, per germline. J was trimmed by 5 bases and V by 0 bases; bases with no gene match: 4. The CDR3 loop is CASSLVGQADNEQFF. The CDR3 coding sequence is TGCGCCAGCAGCTTGGTGGGACAGGCCGACAATGAGCAGTTCTTC.

This clone has a handful of counts. The V call is TRBV7-8, the J call TRBJ2-2; 7 bases are a match to TRBD2. Germline-derived CDR1 and CDR2 are SGHVS and FQNEAQ. This CDR3 is 16 amino acids long. J was trimmed by 4 bases and V by 1 base; bases with no gene match: 6. In DNA, the CDR3 is TGTGCCAGCAGCTTAGAGTGGGGGGGGAGCACCGGGGAGCTGTTTTTT. Translation gives CASSLEWGGSTGELFF.

The CDR3 is CASSYSVGGETQYF. CDR3 DNA sequence: TGTGCCAGCAGTTACTCAGTCGGCGGGGAGACCCAGTACTTC. This chain uses TRBV6-5 with TRBJ2-5; tentatively, D is TRBD2 (5 bases). Trimming cost V 0 bases and J 5 bases, with 10 bases left between them. There are 14 residues in the CDR3. The germline V gene encodes CDR1 MNHEY and CDR2 SVGAGI.

This clone has just a few counts. The V and J genes are TRBV28 and TRBJ2-7; 10 nucleotides match TRBD2. V lost 11 bases and J lost 6; bases outside the gene matches: 13. CDR1 is MDHEN, CDR2 SYDVKM, per germline. This CDR3 is 14 amino acids long. The CDR3 spells CAVTAVAGGGEQYF. The CDR3 nucleotides are TGTGCCGTAACGGCGGTAGCGGGAGGTGGCGAGCAGTACTTC.

V and J are TRBV11-2 and TRBJ2-1; D gene ambiguous. Germline CDR1 SGHAT, CDR2 FQNNGV. The length of the CDR3 is 15 residues. Deletions cut 5 bases from V and 1 base from J, with 12 bases between. The CDR3 reads CASSPLTESYNEQFF. CDR3 nucleotides: TGTGCCAGCAGCCCCCTGACGGAGTCCTACAATGAGCAGTTCTTC.

The rearrangement uses TRBV9 and TRBJ2-5; D is perhaps TRBD2 (7 bases). With 0 bases removed from V and 4 bases from J, the gap between germline ends came to 13 bases. The CDR3 is made up of 15 amino acids. Germline V CDR1 and CDR2: SGDLS, YYNGEE. CDR3 sequence reads: CASSVDPGGLETQYF. DNA of the CDR3: TGTGCCAGCAGCGTAGACCCGGGGGGCTTAGAGACCCAGTACTTC. Drawing the rest from reference TRBV9 and TRBJ2-5, the complete variable domain is DSGVTQTPKHLITATGQRVTLRCSPRSGDLSVYWYQQSLDQGLQFLIQYYNGEERAKGNILERFSAQQFPDLHSELNLSSLELGDSALYFCASSVDPGGLETQYFGPGTRLLVL.

The CDR3 sequence is CASSIGQLEAFF. CDR3 sequence (DNA): TGTGCCAGCAGCATAGGACAGCTTGAAGCTTTCTTT. This sequence joins TRBV7-9 and TRBJ1-1, with D perhaps TRBD1 (6 bases). Germline V gene lookup returns CDR1 SEHNR and CDR2 FQNEAQ (reference sequence). The V gene lost 5 bases and the J gene lost 7 bases, with 11 bases spanning the gap. This CDR3 is 12 amino acids long.

This clone was picked up a small number of times. The chain is built from TRBV28 and TRBJ1-1; D call uncertain. Per the germline V gene, CDR1 is MDHEN and CDR2 is SYDVKM. CDR3 length: 13 amino acids. Trimming took 4 bases from V and 2 from J, leaving 8 bases between them. CDR3: CASSSNLNTEAFF. As DNA, the CDR3 is TGTGCCAGCAGTTCCAACTTAAACACTGAAGCTTTCTTT.

The J gene is TRBJ1-2, the V gene TRBV5-1, with TRBD1 identical over 11 bases. J lost 7 bases, V lost 3 bases, and 8 bases had no gene match. The CDR3 runs 15 residues. Germline V CDR1 and CDR2: SGHRS, YFSETQ. The CDR3 sequence: CASSWGGQGAVGYTF. DNA for the CDR3: TGCGCCAGCAGCTGGGGCGGACAGGGGGCAGTTGGCTACACCTTC.

V is TRBV7-9 and J is TRBJ1-5; D not resolved. V lost 4 bases to trimming and J lost 9 bases, with 7 bases between them. Germline lookup yields CDR1 SEHNR and CDR2 FQNEAQ (reference sequence). This CDR3 region has 11 residues. Here the CDR3 DNA reads TGTGCCAGCAGCTATGAGGGGCCCCAGCATTTT. Protein sequence: CASSYEGPQHF.

A few counts support this clone. The CDR3 nucleotides read TGTGCCAGCAGTTACGGGCAGAGCTCCTACAATGAGCAGTTCTTC. It specifies CASSYGQSSYNEQFF. The V gene is TRBV6-6, the J gene TRBJ2-1; D uncertain. The CDR3 totals 15 residues. With 2 bases removed from V and 0 bases from J, the gap between germline ends came to 8 bases. Germline CDR1 and CDR2: MNHNY and SVGAGI (reference sequence).

Written as DNA, the CDR3 is TGTGCCAGCTCACCTGCCGGGACAAAGGACAATGAGCAGTTCTTC. As protein: CASSPAGTKDNEQFF. This chain links TRBV18 with TRBJ2-1; D is possibly TRBD1 (6 bases). Germline CDR1 is KGHSH and CDR2 is LQKENI. The length of the CDR3 is 15 residues. Trimming removed 3 bases at V and 5 bases at J, with 14 bases between. Drawing the rest from reference TRBV18 and TRBJ2-1, the complete variable domain is NAGVMQNPRHLVRRRGQEARLRCSPMKGHSHVYWYRQLPEEGLKFMVYLQKENIIDESGMPKERFSAEFPKEGPSILRIQQVVRGDSAAYFCASSPAGTKDNEQFFGPGTRLTVL.

This clone has a handful of counts. The chain is built from TRBV28 and TRBJ2-6, with unresolved D. Trimming cost V 5 bases and J 2 bases, with 7 bases left between them. CDR1 is MDHEN, CDR2 SYDVKM, per germline. CDR3 length: 14 residues. The CDR3 is CASSPEAGANVLTF. For the CDR3, the DNA is TGTGCCAGCAGTCCCGAGGCTGGGGCCAACGTCCTGACTTTC. Full variable domain (rest looked up from reference TRBV28 and TRBJ2-6): DVKVTQSSRYLVKRTGEKVFLECVQDMDHENMFWYRQDPGLGLRLIYFSYDVKMKEKGDIPEGYSVSREKKERFSLILESASTNQTSMYLCASSPEAGANVLTFGAGSRLTVL.

This rearrangement joins TRBV11-1 to TRBJ2-7, with TRBD2 matching over 8 bases. Germline trimming cut 5 bases from V and 0 bases from J; bases unmatched to any gene: 3. The CDR3 totals 14 residues. CDR1 is SGHAT, CDR2 FQDESV, per germline (reference sequence). As DNA, the CDR3 is TGTGCCAGCAGCCTGACTAGCGTCTCCTACGAGCAGTACTTC. It is translated as CASSLTSVSYEQYF.

In its sample, this clone was seen a few times. V and J are TRBV4-3 and TRBJ1-1; D gene uncertain. The length of the CDR3 is 14 residues. V was trimmed by 1 base and J by 2 bases, leaving 8 bases between them. Germline V lookup: CDR1 LGHNA, CDR2 YSLEER. The CDR3 DNA sequence: TGCGCCAGCAGCCAAGTGGGCACCAACACTGAAGCTTTCTTT. Translating it yields CASSQVGTNTEAFF.

This chain connects TRBV11-1 to TRBJ2-3, with a possible D match to TRBD2 (5 bases). The V gene lost 10 bases and the J gene lost 2 bases, with 19 bases spanning the gap. Germline assignment: CDR1 SGHAT and CDR2 FQDESV (reference sequence). The length of the CDR3 is 15 residues. The CDR3 nucleotides are TGTGCCACAACCACGGGCGGGTTCTACACAGATACGCAGTATTTT. This gives the protein CATTTGGFYTDTQYF.

V gene TRBV30 combines with J gene TRBJ1-3; TRBD1 agrees at 8 bases. The V segment lost 1 base and the J segment 2 bases; nucleotides outside the gene matches: 4. Germline CDR1 is GTSNPN and CDR2 is SVGIG (reference sequence). The CDR3 totals 15 residues. Written as DNA, the CDR3 is TGTGCCTGGAGTGGACAGGGGTGGACTGGAAACACCATATATTTT. Encoded protein: CAWSGQGWTGNTIYF.

The rearrangement uses TRBV18 and TRBJ1-1; unclear D gene. This CDR3 spans 14 amino acids. The germline gives CDR1 KGHSH, CDR2 LQKENI. The ends were cut back, 2 bases at V and 0 bases at J, with 7 bases in the middle. The CDR3 sequence: CASSPEGMNTEAFF. The CDR3 region has the DNA TGTGCCAGCTCACCAGAGGGAATGAACACTGAAGCTTTCTTT.

The chain joins TRBV30 to TRBJ2-5, with TRBD2 matching 9 bases. Germline loops: CDR1 GTSNPN, CDR2 SVGIG (reference sequence). This CDR3 comprises 17 residues. J lost 5 bases, V lost 4 bases, and 17 bases had no gene match. The CDR3 here is CAWTRGIAGVGRETQYF. The CDR3 region has the DNA TGTGCCTGGACTAGAGGGATAGCGGGAGTTGGTAGGGAGACCCAGTACTTC.

This chain connects TRBV9 to TRBJ1-5, with unresolved D. The CDR3 runs to 15 residues. The V and J ends lost 2 bases and 2 bases respectively, with 11 bases between them. The germline V gene has CDR1 SGDLS and CDR2 YYNGEE. The CDR3 nucleotides are TGTGCCAGCAGCGTCGGGTCTATTGGCAATCAGCCCCAGCATTTT. Translation gives CASSVGSIGNQPQHF.

V and J are TRBV28 and TRBJ1-2; D not certain. The CDR3 contains 13 residues. CDR1 MDHEN and CDR2 SYDVKM come from the germline V gene. V lost 7 bases and J 5 bases, leaving 14 bases between the germline ends. In DNA, the CDR3 is TGTGCCAGCAACTCCGCGGGCACATATGGCTACACCTTC. It codes for CASNSAGTYGYTF.

This clone was seen more than once but under ten times. The V gene is TRBV6-5, the J gene TRBJ1-1, with a tentative D call TRBD1 (6 bases). The CDR3 totals 15 residues. V was trimmed by 8 bases and J by 0 bases, leaving 16 bases between them. Germline V gene lookup returns CDR1 MNHEY and CDR2 SVGAGI. The CDR3 DNA is TGTGCCAGCCGGTTACAGGGCTCGGTGAACACTGAAGCTTTCTTT. Its translation is CASRLQGSVNTEAFF.

This clone showed up just a few times. V usage is TRBV7-3 and J usage is TRBJ2-1, with TRBD2 matching 14 bases. V was clipped by 7 bases and J by 10 bases; unmatched bases: 9. This CDR3 region has 15 residues. Germline V gene data show CDR1 as SGHTA and CDR2 as FQGTGA. In DNA form, the CDR3 reads TGTGCCAGCAACTTCGGGACTAGCGGGAGTGGAGAGCAGTTCTTC. Encoded protein: CASNFGTSGSGEQFF.

This clone has only a few counts. V and J are TRBV7-2 and TRBJ2-7, with 9 bases aligning to TRBD2. V lost 8 bases, J lost 3 bases, and 14 bases stayed unmatched. Germline V gene lookup returns CDR1 SGHTA and CDR2 FQGNSA. The CDR3 has 16 amino acids. The CDR3 sequence: CASGTRSSGKLYEQYF. The CDR3 DNA reads as TGTGCCAGCGGCACACGCTCTAGCGGGAAGCTCTACGAGCAGTACTTC.